One and the same sample provided the 18 T cell receptor beta chains below, sequenced in a study of blood T cell repertoires in COVID-19. TCRdb's copy holds only in-frame clones and misses some; the assay was immunoSEQ multiplex PCR. The sample consists of over 400,000 clones, approximately 85% of them appearing once. Sequences were obtained from peripheral blood. The origin of the receptors is a human donor in a cohort sampled during active COVID-19.

In its sample, this clone was seen once. The CDR3 protein is CASSSLQGVNTEAFF. The CDR3 bases are TGTGCCAGCAGCTCGTTACAGGGGGTGAACACTGAAGCTTTCTTT. The V and J genes are TRBV7-6 and TRBJ1-1; TRBD1 matches at 8 bases. The CDR3 is 15 amino acids. The V gene's germline CDR1 is SGHVS and CDR2 FNYEAQ. The trim removed 4 bases at V and 0 bases at J, leaving 4 bases unmatched.

The CDR3: CASSMDREQTQYF. The CDR3 DNA follows: TGTGCCAGTAGTATGGACAGGGAACAGACCCAGTACTTC. The chain is built from TRBV19 and TRBJ2-5, with 8 bases that match TRBD1. The CDR3 length is 13 residues. Losses at the gene ends were 3 bases for V and 6 bases for J; bases not matched to a gene: 3. Germline CDR1 is LNHDA and CDR2 is SQIVND (reference sequence).

This clone was recorded once. The V gene is TRBV19, the J gene TRBJ1-3, with D perhaps matching TRBD1 (5 bases). The V and J ends lost 4 bases and 0 bases respectively, with 10 bases between them. Per the germline V gene, CDR1 is LNHDA and CDR2 is SQIVND (reference sequence). This CDR3 is 15 amino acids long. The CDR3 DNA reads as TGTGCCAGTAGTACCCAGGGCATCTCTGGAAACACCATATATTTT. It codes for CASSTQGISGNTIYF.

Concerning this clone itself: Distinct nucleotide sequences in the sample also encode this CDR3. This sequence joins TRBV10-3 and TRBJ1-6; 8 bases line up with TRBD1. The CDR3 has 15 residues. Germline V CDR1 and CDR2: ENHRY, SYGVKD. Unmatched junction bases numbered 4, after V lost 0 bases and J lost 9 bases. CDR3 in amino acids: CAISESTGEGSPLHF. Here the CDR3 DNA reads TGTGCCATCAGTGAGTCGACAGGGGAGGGTTCACCCCTCCACTTT.

V is TRBV4-1 and J is TRBJ1-3; the match to TRBD1 covers 9 bases. Germline assignment: CDR1 MGHRA and CDR2 YSYEKL. The V segment lost 3 bases and the J segment 2 bases; nucleotides outside the gene matches: 2. The CDR3 runs 15 residues. The CDR3 coding sequence is TGCGCCAGCAGCCAGGGACAGGGTGCTGGAAACACCATATATTTT. Amino acids: CASSQGQGAGNTIYF.

This clone turned up a few times. The rearrangement joins TRBV9 to TRBJ2-7, with 9 bases fitting TRBD2. J lost 2 bases, V lost 2 bases, and 5 bases had no gene match. CDR1 and CDR2 from the germline V gene are SGDLS and YYNGEE. This CDR3 spans 15 amino acids. As DNA, the CDR3 is TGTGCCAGCAGCGTCGCCGGGACTAGCACCTACGAGCAGTACTTC. Amino acid sequence: CASSVAGTSTYEQYF. The full variable domain, with the rest looked up from reference TRBV9 and TRBJ2-7, is DSGVTQTPKHLITATGQRVTLRCSPRSGDLSVYWYQQSLDQGLQFLIQYYNGEERAKGNILERFSAQQFPDLHSELNLSSLELGDSALYFCASSVAGTSTYEQYFGPGTRLTVT.

This clone was detected a few times. The chain employs TRBV11-3 and TRBJ2-2; the match to TRBD2 covers 8 bases. Germline lookup yields CDR1 SGHNT and CDR2 YENEEA. V lost 3 bases, J lost 3 bases, and 6 bases stayed unmatched. The CDR3 runs to 16 residues. This CDR3 is CASSLGRLAYTGELFF. DNA for the CDR3: TGTGCCAGCAGCTTGGGCCGACTAGCGTACACCGGGGAGCTGTTTTTT.

This clone was found a few times. V and J are TRBV19 and TRBJ1-3, with D unclear. CDR3 length equals 13 residues. V gave up 7 bases and J gave up 0 bases, with 7 bases separating them. Germline-derived CDR1 and CDR2 are LNHDA and SQIVND (reference sequence). In nucleotides, the CDR3 is TGTGCCAGTAAATTATTCTCTGGAAACACCATATATTTT. It yields the protein CASKLFSGNTIYF.

The chain couples TRBV6-1 to TRBJ1-4; D possibly corresponds to TRBD1 (6 bases). The V and J ends lost 1 base and 4 bases respectively, with 19 bases between them. CDR1 and CDR2 (germline): MNHNS, SASEGT. The CDR3 has 18 amino acids. The CDR3 reads CASSEVWRGGENNEKLFF. The CDR3 DNA reads TGTGCCAGCAGTGAAGTGTGGAGAGGGGGGGAGAATAATGAAAAACTGTTTTTT.

The chain carries TRBV5-1 and TRBJ1-2; no clear D. Germline V gives CDR1 SGHRS, CDR2 YFSETQ. V was shortened by 0 bases and J by 0 bases, with 9 bases between the two germline ends. The CDR3 contains 15 residues. As DNA, the CDR3 is TGCGCCAGCAGCTTGGATGGAGCGTCTAACTATGGCTACACCTTC. It encodes CASSLDGASNYGYTF.

Only one count was recorded for this clone. The chain combines TRBV18 with TRBJ2-5; D is unresolved. Deletions cut 2 bases from V and 2 bases from J, with 9 bases between. This CDR3 has 14 residues. Germline V lookup: CDR1 KGHSH, CDR2 LQKENI. The CDR3 region is CASSPGQVQETQYF. The CDR3, as DNA: TGTGCCAGCTCACCAGGGCAGGTACAAGAGACCCAGTACTTC.

The chain is built from TRBV18 and TRBJ1-1; D gene ambiguous. In germline, CDR1 is KGHSH, CDR2 LQKENI. CDR3 length: 14 amino acids. The V end lost 4 bases, the J end lost 3 bases, and 12 bases lay between the germline ends. CDR3 bases: TGTGCCAGCTCACTGGAGCGACGGGACACTGAAGCTTTCTTT. Residues: CASSLERRDTEAFF.

This chain joins TRBV28 and TRBJ2-1; TRBD1 matches 8 bases. This CDR3 comprises 14 residues. The V gene's germline CDR1 is MDHEN and CDR2 SYDVKM. J lost 8 bases, V lost 2 bases, and 5 bases had no gene match. In nucleotides, the CDR3 is TGTGCCAGCAGTTTACAGGGGGCTCCCCATGAGCAGTTCTTC. Translating gives CASSLQGAPHEQFF.

Comments on this clone: Other nucleotide sequences in the sample specify the same CDR3. This sequence joins TRBV3-1 (or the pseudogene TRBV3-2) and TRBJ2-5; D unresolved. Germline-derived CDR1 and CDR2 are LGHDT and YNNKEL (reference sequence). V dropped 1 base and J dropped 5 bases, with 5 bases sitting between them. The CDR3 contains 12 residues. CDR3 sequence reads: CASSQVSETQYF. CDR3 nucleotides: TGTGCCAGCAGCCAAGTCTCCGAGACCCAGTACTTC.

This clone was observed a few times. The V gene is TRBV2, the J gene TRBJ1-2; D possibly corresponds to TRBD1 (5 bases). The CDR3 has 12 residues. Between the trimmed V and J ends, which lost 7 bases and 4 bases, there was a span of 10 bases. Germline-derived CDR1 and CDR2 are SNHLY and FYNNEI. The CDR3 nucleotides are TGTGCCAGCAAATCAGGGTCCTATGGCTACACCTTC. It encodes CASKSGSYGYTF.

The chain joins TRBV6-2 or TRBV6-3 to TRBJ2-3, with 13 nucleotides matching TRBD2. CDR3 length: 19 amino acids. CDR1 and CDR2 (germline): MNHEY, SVGEGT. The V and J ends lost 2 bases and 4 bases, in that order; junction bases with no gene match: 12. The DNA of the CDR3 is TGTGCCAGCAGTTACGACCTTAAACTAGCGGGAGGGTTTGCAGATACGCAGTATTTT. It encodes CASSYDLKLAGGFADTQYF.

The rearrangement joins TRBV29-1 to TRBJ1-1; a possible D gene is TRBD1 (5 bases). This CDR3 spans 15 amino acids. V dropped 2 bases and J dropped 6 bases, with 19 bases sitting between them. From germline, CDR1 is SQVTM and CDR2 ANQGSEA. CDR3 in amino acids: CSVEKNPRVYAEAFF. The CDR3 nucleotides are TGCAGCGTTGAAAAGAACCCCAGGGTCTACGCTGAAGCTTTCTTT.

The chain is built from TRBV5-6 and TRBJ2-7, with 10 bases identical to TRBD2. With 2 bases clipped from V and 5 bases from J, the junction kept 4 bases outside the gene matches. This CDR3 region has 14 residues. Germline V gene data show CDR1 as SGHDT and CDR2 as YYEEEE. CDR3 nucleotides: TGTGCCAGCAGCTTCGGACTAGCGGACGACGAGCAGTACTTC. It is translated as CASSFGLADDEQYF.